What follows are 13 T cell receptor beta chains derived from one specimen sequenced in a study of Ad26.COV2.S vaccination and SARS-CoV-2 variants (dated by TCRdb to the early 2020s). Library preparation employed the immunoSEQ multiplex PCR assay. As stored in TCRdb, this immuneACCESS dataset retains in-frame rearrangements with V and J assigned. A fraction of the clones does not appear; measured against another copy, unresolved V genes explain less than half of the discrepancy, and the remainder lacks a known reason. The sample table shows approximately 400,000 clones, and approximately 83% are seen once. The ten largest clonotypes hold more than 7% of the sample. Reading the label with the study, this specimen's treatment or condition is: around 19 received Ad26.COV2.S at low or high dose, single or two shots; about 5 received placebo; per-sample allocation not given. For vaccine and placebo recipients, repertoires were sequenced using samples collected on day 63 after the first injection.

The starting material was peripheral blood, obtained in a trial of Ad26.COV2.S vaccine versus placebo. The receptor source for this set is a person between 18 and 60 years old who received the Ad26.COV2.S COVID-19 vaccine or a placebo.

The chain couples TRBV20-1 to TRBJ2-3, with D unclear. Trimming took off 1 base at V and 6 bases at J, with 5 bases between the two ends. This CDR3 is built from 11 residues. Germline CDR1 and CDR2: DFQATT and SNEGSKA (reference sequence). CDR3 DNA sequence: TGCAGTGCTAGAGCGGTGGATACGCAGTATTTT. It is translated as CSARAVDTQYF.

In its sample, this clone was seen a few times. This chain connects TRBV29-1 to TRBJ2-1; D gene uncertain. This CDR3 has 10 amino acids. Germline lookup yields CDR1 SQVTM and CDR2 ANQGSEA. The V end was cut by 3 bases, the J end by 9 bases, with 6 bases between. The CDR3 nucleotides read TGCAGCGTTGAGAGTACTGAGCAGTTCTTC. Its translation: CSVESTEQFF.

The chain has TRBV9 and TRBJ2-7; 10 nucleotides match TRBD2. Trimming at V came to 2 bases and at J to 7 bases, leaving 12 bases not matched to a gene. This CDR3 region has 16 residues. Germline V gene sequence: CDR1 SGDLS, CDR2 YYNGEE. The CDR3 coding sequence is TGTGCCAGCAGCGTTTTAGCGGGAGGCCTCTTAGGGGAGCAGTACTTC. Protein sequence: CASSVLAGGLLGEQYF.

This clone has only one observation. The chain has TRBV10-3 and TRBJ1-6, with D perhaps matching TRBD1 (5 bases). V lost 5 bases, J lost 5 bases, and 10 bases lay in between. In germline, CDR1 is ENHRY, CDR2 SYGVKD. CDR3 length: 14 amino acids. CDR3 sequence (DNA): TGTGCCATCAGTCCCGGGGGGAATAATTCACCCCTCCACTTT. Its protein is CAISPGGNNSPLHF.

The chain links TRBV11-1 to TRBJ2-1; a possible D gene is TRBD2 (5 bases). V lost 5 bases and J lost 8, with 10 bases in between. This CDR3 is built from 12 residues. Germline V CDR1 and CDR2: SGHAT, FQDESV (reference sequence). The CDR3 sequence is CASSLSGDEQFF. CDR3 nucleotides: TGTGCCAGCAGCCTGAGCGGCGATGAGCAGTTCTTC.

This chain links TRBV7-2 with TRBJ1-3, with 7 bases identical to TRBD1. The junction had 4 bases not matched to a gene; V was cut back by 2 bases and J by 3 bases. The CDR3 extends over 15 amino acids. CDR1 is SGHTA, CDR2 FQGNSA, per germline. CDR3: CASSLQGGFGNTIYF. The CDR3 DNA sequence: TGTGCCAGCAGCTTACAGGGGGGGTTTGGAAACACCATATATTTT.

The chain has TRBV12-3 or TRBV12-4 and TRBJ2-5; the D is unclear. This CDR3 contains 12 residues. The V end was cut by 4 bases, the J end by 1 base, with 4 bases between. This CDR3 reads CASSSSQETQYF. CDR3 DNA: TGTGCCAGCAGTTCCTCCCAAGAGACCCAGTACTTC.

This chain links TRBV4-1 with TRBJ2-7; weak D call: TRBD2 (6 bases). Trimming removed 0 bases at V and 11 bases at J, with 14 bases between. From germline, CDR1 is MGHRA and CDR2 YSYEKL. The CDR3 spans 13 residues. The CDR3 here is CASSQDRGIQKYF. CDR3 DNA sequence: TGCGCCAGCAGCCAAGATCGGGGGATTCAGAAGTACTTC.

This sequence joins TRBV25-1 and TRBJ2-2; D is undetermined. Trimming pared 5 bases from V and 4 bases from J, leaving 11 bases between. There are 14 residues in the CDR3. The germline gives CDR1 MGHDK, CDR2 SYGVNS. Here the CDR3 DNA reads TGTGCCAGCAGTACAATTTCGACCACCGGGGAGCTGTTTTTT. Protein: CASSTISTTGELFF.

The rearrangement uses TRBV28 and TRBJ1-1, with 8 bases lining up with TRBD1. The CDR3 spans 15 residues. Looked up from germline, CDR1 is MDHEN and CDR2 is SYDVKM. The junction had 10 bases not matched to a gene; V was cut back by 3 bases and J by 7 bases. The CDR3 nucleotides read TGTGCCAGCAGTTTGTTACAGGGGGGGACCCTTGAAGCTTTCTTT. It specifies CASSLLQGGTLEAFF.

A single count supports this clone. The chain couples TRBV2 to TRBJ1-3, with D tentatively TRBD1 (5 bases). In germline, CDR1 is SNHLY, CDR2 FYNNEI. Trimming shortened V by 8 bases and J by 0 bases, and 17 bases separated the two germline ends. This CDR3 has 16 amino acids. The CDR3 nucleotides read TGTGCCAGCGGCCCCCAAGGGGACCTCTCTGGAAACACCATATATTTT. Translated: CASGPQGDLSGNTIYF. Drawing the rest from reference TRBV2 and TRBJ1-3, the complete variable domain is EPEVTQTPSHQVTQMGQEVILRCVPISNHLYFYWYRQILGQKVEFLVSFYNNEISEKSEIFDDQFSVERPDGSNFTLKIRSTKLEDSAMYFCASGPQGDLSGNTIYFGEGSWLTVV.

This clone appeared a single time. The chain joins TRBV4-2 to TRBJ1-1, with no clear D. The CDR3 has 14 residues. Per germline, CDR1 LGHNA and CDR2 YNFKEQ. V lost 4 bases and J 0 bases, leaving 9 bases between the germline ends. CDR3 residues: CASSPRLLNTEAFF. The DNA for the CDR3 is TGTGCCAGCAGCCCTCGACTTCTGAACACTGAAGCTTTCTTT.

This chain uses TRBV3-1 (or the pseudogene TRBV3-2) with TRBJ1-2; D uncertain. Per the germline V gene, CDR1 is LGHDT and CDR2 is YNNKEL (reference sequence). The CDR3 extends over 16 amino acids. V was pared by 0 bases and J by 4 bases, with 15 bases between. The CDR3 here is CASSQELDERSYGYTF. CDR3 nucleotide sequence: TGTGCCAGCAGCCAAGAATTAGATGAAAGGAGCTATGGCTACACCTTC.